The 3 T cell receptor beta chains below all came from one sample that was sequenced in a study of cytomegalovirus exposure and HLA in healthy donors. TCRdb's copy holds only in-frame clones and misses some; the assay was immunoSEQ multiplex PCR. The data contain some 150,000 clones, 80% to 90% of them seen just once; the ten biggest clones take up 20% to 25%. Specimen: PBMCs. Source of these receptors: a man between 18 and 29 years old in good health and CMV-seropositive.

V and J are TRBV9 and TRBJ2-7, with 9 bases that match TRBD2. The ends lost 0 bases at V and 4 bases at J; junction bases unmatched: 11. Germline-derived CDR1 and CDR2 are SGDLS and YYNGEE. CDR3 length: 17 amino acids. CDR3 region: CASSVAASGGSLYEQYF. The CDR3 DNA follows: TGTGCCAGCAGCGTAGCTGCGAGCGGGGGGTCCCTATACGAGCAGTACTTC.

This chain joins TRBV9 and TRBJ2-3; 11 bases match TRBD2. CDR1 is SGDLS, CDR2 YYNGEE, per germline. The CDR3 length is 15 residues. The ends lost 4 bases at V and 4 bases at J; junction bases unmatched: 5. DNA for the CDR3: TGTGCCAGCAGCCCAGGGGGACTAGCGGCAGATACGCAGTATTTT. It is translated as CASSPGGLAADTQYF.

This clone was counted a single time. The V and J genes are TRBV14 and TRBJ2-1; D uncertain. The CDR3 is 13 amino acids. Trimming stripped 1 base from V and 9 bases from J, with 10 bases between. Looked up from germline, CDR1 is SGHDN and CDR2 is FVKESK. CDR3 residues: CASSQVLGSEQFF. In DNA, the CDR3 is TGTGCCAGCAGCCAAGTGCTCGGGTCTGAGCAGTTCTTC.